Below, one TCR beta chain is given with its context. The data derive from a study of blood T cell repertoires in COVID-19. Study-wide background: The samples span acute and convalescent COVID-19 from the United States, Italy and Spain. Sources were T cells, B-cell-depleted T cells, or PBMCs; the material itself was cDNA or gDNA.

Original methodology: Estimation of nucleated cell counts was performed using reference gene primer amplification. Profiled with immunoSEQ multiplex PCR; TCRdb holds only in-frame clones, not every one. That table furnishes V, J and clone size, whereas the DNA furnished D and trimming. The top ten clones hold about 2.7% of a sample with around 200,000 clones, 83% of them seen once. CDR1 and CDR2 from the germline V gene are MDHEN and SYDVKM. The CDR3 is 14 amino acids. The germline V and J ends were trimmed by 8 bases and 2 bases, with 13 bases remaining between them. Sample: peripheral blood. This chain links TRBV28 with TRBJ1-3; D is possibly TRBD1 (6 bases). The receptor's source is a woman aged 40 to 50 with active or convalescent COVID-19. The CDR3 is CASGGHSPGNTIYF. For the CDR3, the DNA is TGTGCCAGCGGGGGACACTCTCCTGGAAACACCATATATTTT.